This entry is about one TCR beta chain. These data belong to a study of shared clonotypes between healthy human individuals. Measured with immunoSEQ multiplex PCR; TCRdb has only the in-frame clones, and not every one. The table shows about 2.1 million clones, with more than 85% occurring only once. Naive CD8 isolation took CD45RO-negative cells positively selected for CCR7 and excluded terminally differentiated effector memory CD45RA+ cells. This sequence was found in a man aged 18 to 35 in good health. Some clones in this sample may be carry-over from other donors' samples. Sequencing was performed on naive CD8+ T cells from PBMCs.

Here the CDR3 reads CASSEAGSNQPQHF. DNA for the CDR3: TGTGCCAGCAGTGAAGCGGGTAGCAATCAGCCCCAGCATTTT. The rearrangement joins TRBV2 to TRBJ1-5, with D unclear. V gave up 0 bases and J gave up 0 bases, with 3 bases separating them. The CDR3 length is 14 residues. Germline V gene lookup returns CDR1 SNHLY and CDR2 FYNNEI.